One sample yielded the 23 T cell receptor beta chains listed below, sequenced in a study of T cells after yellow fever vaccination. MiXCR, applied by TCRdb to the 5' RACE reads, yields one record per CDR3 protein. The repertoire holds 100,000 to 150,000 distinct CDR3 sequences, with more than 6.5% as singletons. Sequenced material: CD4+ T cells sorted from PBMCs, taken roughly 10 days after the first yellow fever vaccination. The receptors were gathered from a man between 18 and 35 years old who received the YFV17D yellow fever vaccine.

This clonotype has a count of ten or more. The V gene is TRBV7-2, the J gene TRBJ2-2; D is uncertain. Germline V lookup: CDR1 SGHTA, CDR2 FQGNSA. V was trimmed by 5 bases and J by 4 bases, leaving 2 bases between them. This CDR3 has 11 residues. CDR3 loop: CASSPTGELFF. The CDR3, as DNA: TGTGCCAGCAGCCCCACCGGGGAGCTGTTTTTT.

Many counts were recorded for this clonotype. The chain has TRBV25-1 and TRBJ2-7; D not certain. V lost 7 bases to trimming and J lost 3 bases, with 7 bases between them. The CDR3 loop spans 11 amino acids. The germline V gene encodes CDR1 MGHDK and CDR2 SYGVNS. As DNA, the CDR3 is TGTGCCAGCAAACGTAACTACGAGCAGTACTTC. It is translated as CASKRNYEQYF.

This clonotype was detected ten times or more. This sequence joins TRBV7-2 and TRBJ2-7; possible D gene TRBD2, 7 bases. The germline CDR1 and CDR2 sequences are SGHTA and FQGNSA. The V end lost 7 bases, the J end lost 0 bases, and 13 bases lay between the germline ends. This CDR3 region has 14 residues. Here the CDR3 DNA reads TGTGCCAGCACCTCCGGGGGGCTCTCCTACGAGCAGTACTTC. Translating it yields CASTSGGLSYEQYF. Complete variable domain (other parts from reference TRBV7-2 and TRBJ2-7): GAGVSQSPSNKVTEKGKDVELRCDPISGHTALYWYRQSLGQGLEFLIYFQGNSAPDKSGLPSDRFSAERTGGSVSTLTIQRTQQEDSAVYLCASTSGGLSYEQYFGPGTRLTVT.

CDR3 amino acids: CASSRDAKNEKLFF. For the CDR3, the DNA is TGTGCCAGCAGCCGGGATGCAAAGAATGAAAAACTGTTTTTT. V gene TRBV5-4 combines with J gene TRBJ1-4; no reliable D call. Germline V gene data show CDR1 as SGHNT and CDR2 as YYREEE (reference sequence). The CDR3 has 14 amino acids. Between the trimmed V and J ends, which lost 4 bases and 5 bases, there was a span of 12 bases.

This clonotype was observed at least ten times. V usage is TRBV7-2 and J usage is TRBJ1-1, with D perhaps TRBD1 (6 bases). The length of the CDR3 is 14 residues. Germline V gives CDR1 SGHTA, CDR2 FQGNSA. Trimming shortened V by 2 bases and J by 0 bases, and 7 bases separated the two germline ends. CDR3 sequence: CASSLKGVNTEAFF. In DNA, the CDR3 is TGTGCCAGCAGCTTAAAGGGGGTGAACACTGAAGCTTTCTTT.

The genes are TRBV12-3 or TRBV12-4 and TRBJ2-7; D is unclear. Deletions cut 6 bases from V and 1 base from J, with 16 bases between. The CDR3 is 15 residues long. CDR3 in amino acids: CASSSTTDGSYEQYF. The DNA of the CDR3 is TGTGCCAGCAGCTCAACGACGGACGGATCCTACGAGCAGTACTTC.

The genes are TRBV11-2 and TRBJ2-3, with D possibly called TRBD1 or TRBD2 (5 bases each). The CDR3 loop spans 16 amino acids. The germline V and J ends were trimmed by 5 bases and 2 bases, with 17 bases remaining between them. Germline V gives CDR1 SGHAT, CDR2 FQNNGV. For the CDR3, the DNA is TGTGCCAGCAGCCGAGGGGCGGATACTCTCACAGATACGCAGTATTTT. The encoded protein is CASSRGADTLTDTQYF.

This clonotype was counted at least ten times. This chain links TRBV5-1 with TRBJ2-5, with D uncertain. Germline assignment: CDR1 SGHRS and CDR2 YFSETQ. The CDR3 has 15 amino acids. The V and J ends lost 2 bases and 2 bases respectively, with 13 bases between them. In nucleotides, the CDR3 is TGCGCCAGCAGCTTTTACCGGCCTACGCAAGAGACCCAGTACTTC. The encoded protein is CASSFYRPTQETQYF.

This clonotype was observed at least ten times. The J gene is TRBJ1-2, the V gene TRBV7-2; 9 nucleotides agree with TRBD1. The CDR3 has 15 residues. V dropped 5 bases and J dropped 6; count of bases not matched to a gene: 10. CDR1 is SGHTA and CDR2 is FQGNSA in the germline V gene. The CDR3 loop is CASSGGTGTKNGYTF. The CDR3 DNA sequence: TGTGCCAGCAGCGGAGGGACAGGGACCAAAAATGGCTACACCTTC.

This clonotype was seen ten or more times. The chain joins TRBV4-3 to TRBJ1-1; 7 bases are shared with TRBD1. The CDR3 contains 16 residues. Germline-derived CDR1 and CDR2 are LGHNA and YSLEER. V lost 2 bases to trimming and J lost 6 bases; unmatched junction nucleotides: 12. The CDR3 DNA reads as TGCGCCAGCAGCCAACATGAAGGGGGCGATGGCTCTGAAGCTTTCTTT. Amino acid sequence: CASSQHEGGDGSEAFF.

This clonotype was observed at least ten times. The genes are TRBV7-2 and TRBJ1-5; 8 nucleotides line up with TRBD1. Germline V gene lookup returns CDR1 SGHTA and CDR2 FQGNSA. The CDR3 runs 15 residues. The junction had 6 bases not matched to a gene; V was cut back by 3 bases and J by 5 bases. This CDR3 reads CASSFYGTGDQPQHF. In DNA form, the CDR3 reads TGTGCCAGCAGCTTTTATGGGACAGGTGATCAGCCCCAGCATTTT. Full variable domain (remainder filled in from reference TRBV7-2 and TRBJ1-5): GAGVSQSPSNKVTEKGKDVELRCDPISGHTALYWYRQSLGQGLEFLIYFQGNSAPDKSGLPSDRFSAERTGGSVSTLTIQRTQQEDSAVYLCASSFYGTGDQPQHFGDGTRLSIL.

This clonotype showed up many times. The DNA of the CDR3 is TGTGCCAGCAGCTTAGACTGGACAGGGTTCGGGGAGACCCAGTACTTC. It encodes CASSLDWTGFGETQYF. This chain uses TRBV7-2 with TRBJ2-5; TRBD1 matches at 8 bases. V shed 1 base, J shed 5 bases, and the junction held 9 bases outside the gene matches. This CDR3 has 16 amino acids. Germline assignment: CDR1 SGHTA and CDR2 FQGNSA.

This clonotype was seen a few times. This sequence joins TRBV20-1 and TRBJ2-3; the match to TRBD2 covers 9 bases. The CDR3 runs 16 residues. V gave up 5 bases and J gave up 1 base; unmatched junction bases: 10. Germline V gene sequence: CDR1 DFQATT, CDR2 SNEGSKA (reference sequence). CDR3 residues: CSAGGGTSMGTDTQYF. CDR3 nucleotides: TGCAGTGCTGGTGGTGGGACTAGCATGGGCACAGATACGCAGTATTTT.

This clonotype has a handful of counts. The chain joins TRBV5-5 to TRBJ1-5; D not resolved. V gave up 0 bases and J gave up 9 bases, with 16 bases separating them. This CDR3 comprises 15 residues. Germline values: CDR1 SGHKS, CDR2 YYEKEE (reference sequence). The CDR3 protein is CASSLVAGWGSPQHF. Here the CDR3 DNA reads TGTGCCAGCAGCTTGGTTGCCGGGTGGGGATCGCCCCAGCATTTT.

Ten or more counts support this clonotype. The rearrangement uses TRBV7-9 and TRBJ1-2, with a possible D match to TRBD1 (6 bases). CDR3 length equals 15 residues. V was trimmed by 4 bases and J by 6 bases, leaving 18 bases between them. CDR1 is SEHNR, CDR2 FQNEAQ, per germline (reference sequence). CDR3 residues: CASSSAAGAPNGYTF. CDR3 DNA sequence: TGTGCCAGCAGCTCAGCAGCGGGGGCGCCGAATGGCTACACCTTC.

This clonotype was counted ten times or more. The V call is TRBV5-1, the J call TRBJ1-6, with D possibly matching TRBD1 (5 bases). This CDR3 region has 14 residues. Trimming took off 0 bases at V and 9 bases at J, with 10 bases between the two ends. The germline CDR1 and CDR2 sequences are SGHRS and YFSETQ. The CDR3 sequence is CASSLGDVGSPLHF. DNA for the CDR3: TGCGCCAGCAGCTTGGGGGACGTGGGTTCACCCCTCCACTTT.

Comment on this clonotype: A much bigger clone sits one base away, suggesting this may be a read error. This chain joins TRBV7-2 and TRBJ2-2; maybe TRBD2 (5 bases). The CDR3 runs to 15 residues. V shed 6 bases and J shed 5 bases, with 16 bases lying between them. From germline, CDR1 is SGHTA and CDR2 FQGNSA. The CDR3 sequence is CASRPPEVWTGELFF. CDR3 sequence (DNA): TGTGCCAGCAGACCTCCGGAGGTATGGACCGGGGAGCTGTTTTTT.

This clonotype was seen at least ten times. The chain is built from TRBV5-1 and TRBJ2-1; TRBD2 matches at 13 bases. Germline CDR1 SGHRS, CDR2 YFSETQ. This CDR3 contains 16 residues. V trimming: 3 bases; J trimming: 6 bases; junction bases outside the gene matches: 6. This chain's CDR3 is CASSSSGTSGANEQFF. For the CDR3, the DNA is TGCGCCAGCAGCTCTTCCGGGACTAGCGGGGCCAATGAGCAGTTCTTC.

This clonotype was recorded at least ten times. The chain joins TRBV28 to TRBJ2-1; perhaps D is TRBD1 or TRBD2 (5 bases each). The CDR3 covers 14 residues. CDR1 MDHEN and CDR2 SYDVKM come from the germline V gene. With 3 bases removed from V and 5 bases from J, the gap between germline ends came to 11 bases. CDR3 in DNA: TGTGCCAGCAGTTTGGGGACCGTTAACAATGAGCAGTTCTTC. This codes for CASSLGTVNNEQFF.

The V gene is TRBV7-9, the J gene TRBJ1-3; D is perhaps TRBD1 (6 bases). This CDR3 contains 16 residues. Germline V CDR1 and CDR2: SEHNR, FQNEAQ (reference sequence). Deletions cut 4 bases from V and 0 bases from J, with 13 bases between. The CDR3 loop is CASSSRTDTSGNTIYF. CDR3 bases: TGTGCCAGCAGCTCCCGGACAGACACCTCTGGAAACACCATATATTTT.

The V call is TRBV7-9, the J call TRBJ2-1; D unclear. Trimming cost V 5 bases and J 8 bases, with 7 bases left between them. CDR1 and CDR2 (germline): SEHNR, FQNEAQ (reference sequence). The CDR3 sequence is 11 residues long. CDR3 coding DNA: TGTGCCAGCAGCCCGTACGATGAGCAGTTCTTC. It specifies CASSPYDEQFF.

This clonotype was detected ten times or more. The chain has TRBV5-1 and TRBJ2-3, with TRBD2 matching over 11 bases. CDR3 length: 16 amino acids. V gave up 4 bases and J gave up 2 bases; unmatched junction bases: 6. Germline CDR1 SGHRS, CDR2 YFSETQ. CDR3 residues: CASSGGTSGFTDTQYF. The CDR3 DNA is TGCGCCAGCAGCGGAGGGACTAGCGGATTCACAGATACGCAGTATTTT.

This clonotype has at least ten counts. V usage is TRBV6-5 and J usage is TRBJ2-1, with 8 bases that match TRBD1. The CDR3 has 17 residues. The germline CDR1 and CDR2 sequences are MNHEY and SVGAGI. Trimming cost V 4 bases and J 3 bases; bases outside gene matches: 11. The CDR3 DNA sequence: TGTGCCAGCAGTTTTCTCCTACAGGGGGGCGGCTACAATGAGCAGTTCTTC. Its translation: CASSFLLQGGGYNEQFF.